The entry below describes one TCR beta chain. This sample was taken from a study of cytomegalovirus exposure and HLA in healthy donors. Vbeta (60) and Jbeta (13) primers were used in the PCR. Authors' analysis steps: Counted up in a later analysis, unique TCR beta chains came to about 80 million, with around 10 million shared. Here immunoSEQ multiplex PCR was the method, and the copy in TCRdb shows in-frame clones only, minus some. V, J and clone size are taken as reported in that table, and D and trimming were inferred from the DNA itself. This table has about 130,000 clones, approximately 79% appearing once. CDR1 is SNHLY and CDR2 is FYNNEI in the germline V gene. V lost 7 bases, J lost 8 bases, and 7 bases stayed unmatched. The CDR3 loop spans 13 amino acids.

Material for sequencing was PBMCs. This TCR derives from a man aged 18-30 years in good health and CMV-seropositive. This chain links TRBV2 with TRBJ1-4; 7 bases align to TRBD1. The CDR3 bases are TGTGCCAGCAAAACAGGGGAACTAGAAAAACTGTTTTTT. Translation gives CASKTGELEKLFF.